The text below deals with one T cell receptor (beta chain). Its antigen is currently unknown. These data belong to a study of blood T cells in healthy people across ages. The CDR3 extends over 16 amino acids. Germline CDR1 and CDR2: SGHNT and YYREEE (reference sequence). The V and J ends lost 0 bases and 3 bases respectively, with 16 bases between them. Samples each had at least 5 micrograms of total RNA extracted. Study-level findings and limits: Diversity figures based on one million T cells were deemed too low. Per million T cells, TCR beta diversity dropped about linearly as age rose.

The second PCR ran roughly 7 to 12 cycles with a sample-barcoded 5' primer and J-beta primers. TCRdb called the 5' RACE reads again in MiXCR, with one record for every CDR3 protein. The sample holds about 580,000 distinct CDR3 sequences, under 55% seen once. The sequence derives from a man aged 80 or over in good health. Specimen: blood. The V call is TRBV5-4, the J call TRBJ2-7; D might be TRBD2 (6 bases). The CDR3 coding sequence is TGTGCCAGCAGCTTGGAATCTGGGACTCCCTACTACGAGCAGTACTTC. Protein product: CASSLESGTPYYEQYF.